This TCR beta chain comes out of a study of T-cell reconstitution after alpha-beta-depleted transplantation in children. Study results and caveats: Some patients showed high day-60 TCRbeta diversity, which derived from surviving recipient T cells and thymic progenitors. Fresh T-cell production supplied most of the T-cell counts and diversity seen one year after transplant.

This clonotype has only one observation. Its antigen is unknown. It was with unique molecular identifiers that the TCRbeta library was prepared. TCRdb used MiXCR to reprocess the PCR reads, holding one entry per CDR3 protein. The sample holds 700,000 to 950,000 distinct CDR3 sequences; approximately 15% are singletons and the top ten take around 5.3%. V lost 5 bases, J lost 1 base, and 4 bases stayed unmatched. CDR3 length equals 15 residues. Germline assignment: CDR1 LNHNV and CDR2 YYDKDF (reference sequence). The sample was PBMCs, mostly from graft donor cells, taken 360 days after TCRalphabeta/CD19-depleted stem cell transplant. This receptor was obtained from a male patient aged 5 to 17 who had a stem cell transplant for acute lymphoblastic leukemia, so the T cells may come from the graft donor. The chain couples TRBV15 to TRBJ2-2, with 7 positions matching TRBD1. The CDR3 reads CATSSRTGNTGELFF. The CDR3 bases are TGTGCCACCAGCTCTCGGACAGGGAACACCGGGGAGCTGTTTTTT.